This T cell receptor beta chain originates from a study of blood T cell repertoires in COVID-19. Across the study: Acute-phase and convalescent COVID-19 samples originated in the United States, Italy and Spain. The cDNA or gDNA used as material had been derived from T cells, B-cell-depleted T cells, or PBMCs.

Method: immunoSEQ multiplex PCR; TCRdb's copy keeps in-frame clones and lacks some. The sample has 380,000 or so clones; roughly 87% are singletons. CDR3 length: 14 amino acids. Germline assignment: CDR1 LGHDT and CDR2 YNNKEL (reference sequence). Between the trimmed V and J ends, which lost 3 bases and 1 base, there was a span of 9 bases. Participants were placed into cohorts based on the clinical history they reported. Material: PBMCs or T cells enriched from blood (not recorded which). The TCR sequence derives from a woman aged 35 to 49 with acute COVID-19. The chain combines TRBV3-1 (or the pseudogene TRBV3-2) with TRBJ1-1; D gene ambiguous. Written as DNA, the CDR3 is TGTGCCAGCAGCCACAGAATTGGGAACACTGAAGCTTTCTTT. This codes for CASSHRIGNTEAFF.